The rows below give T cell receptor beta chains drawn from one sample of a study of a mutant IDH1 vaccine in newly diagnosed glioma. Sequencing used immunoSEQ multiplex PCR; TCRdb keeps in-frame clones, though not all of them. Here the sample spans 50,000 to 70,000 clones, 84% being singletons. Which antigens these TCRs recognize remains unknown. The sequences come from PBMCs, collected from a glioma patient whose treatment included an IDH1 peptide vaccine. The source is a young man with glioma. CDR3s include the opening cysteine and the closing phenylalanine or tryptophan. A D gene is named only where the DNA matches it firmly. The size of a clone is reported for some rows only, either as once, few or many, or as a class for expanded clones.

j_gene,abundance,d_gene,v_gene,CDR3aa,CDR3nt
TRBJ1-1,.,TRBD1,TRBV11-2,CASSSPPWTGEAEAFF,TGTGCCAGCAGCTCCCCCCCTTGGACAGGGGAGGCTGAAGCTTTCTTT
TRBJ1-2,few,.,TRBV5-4,CASSLAGSYGYTF,TGTGCCAGCAGCTTGGCGGGGAGCTATGGCTACACCTTC
TRBJ1-1,.,.,TRBV28,CASSFRRGIGKRTEAFF,TGTGCCAGCAGTTTTAGGAGGGGGATAGGGAAGAGGACTGAAGCTTTCTTT
TRBJ2-1,once,.,TRBV4-2,CASSRDANEQFF,TGTGCCAGCAGCCGGGACGCCAATGAGCAGTTCTTC
TRBJ2-7,.,TRBD2,TRBV28,CASSPRGVPSCEQYF,TGTGCCAGCAGTCCCCGGGGGGTTCCCTCCTGCGAGCAGTACTTC
TRBJ2-1,few,TRBD2,TRBV18,CASSAGTSSSYNEQFF,TGTGCCAGCTCGGCCGGGACTAGCAGCTCCTACAATGAGCAGTTCTTC
TRBJ2-7,.,.,TRBV4-3,CASSQGRARGGNEQYF,TGCGCCAGCAGCCAAGGGAGGGCCAGGGGAGGGAACGAGCAGTACTTC
TRBJ1-1,.,.,TRBV14,CASSARGWGEAFF,TGTGCCAGCAGCGCTCGAGGGTGGGGTGAAGCTTTCTTT
TRBJ2-5,.,TRBD2,TRBV6-1,CASSGLAGVQETQYF,TGTGCCAGCAGTGGGCTAGCGGGAGTTCAAGAGACCCAGTACTTC
TRBJ1-4,few,.,TRBV7-9,CASSLSPSGEKLFF,TGTGCCAGCAGCTTATCTCCGTCGGGGGAAAAACTGTTTTTT
TRBJ1-1,.,.,TRBV7-8,CASSPPASGRWNTEAFF,TGTGCCAGCAGCCCTCCCGCCTCCGGGAGATGGAACACTGAAGCTTTCTTT
TRBJ2-2,.,.,TRBV19,CASSIEGGNTGELFF,TGTGCCAGTAGTATTGAAGGCGGGAACACCGGGGAGCTGTTTTTT
TRBJ2-7,once,.,TRBV5-6,CASSLSRQAGLHSLYEQYF,TGTGCCAGCAGCTTGTCTCGACAAGCCGGACTCCACAGCCTCTACGAGCAGTACTTC
TRBJ2-2,.,TRBD1,TRBV5-6,CASSTWDRSVAGELFF,TGTGCCAGCAGCACGTGGGACAGGTCAGTCGCCGGGGAGCTGTTTTTT
TRBJ2-7,once,.,TRBV9,CASSALYEQYF,TGTGCCAGCAGCGCCCTGTACGAGCAGTACTTC
TRBJ1-1,.,TRBD1,TRBV19,CASSSQGGTEAFF,TGTGCCAGTAGTTCACAGGGGGGCACTGAAGCTTTCTTT
TRBJ1-2,.,TRBD1,TRBV29-1,CSVDRQGNYGYTF,TGCAGCGTCGACCGACAGGGTAACTATGGCTACACCTTC
TRBJ2-7,.,.,TRBV6-5,CASSYLPGEQYF,TGTGCCAGCAGTTACTTACCTGGCGAGCAGTACTTC
TRBJ2-2,.,.,TRBV5-1,CASSIYRVGANTGELFF,TGCGCCAGCAGCATTTACAGGGTGGGAGCGAACACCGGGGAGCTGTTTTTT
TRBJ2-3,.,.,TRBV5-1,CASSLRPSPTDTQYF,TGCGCCAGCAGCTTGCGGCCCTCACCCACAGATACGCAGTATTTT
TRBJ1-1,.,.,TRBV7-9,CASSLAVRGAEAFF,TGTGCCAGCAGCTTAGCGGTGCGGGGAGCTGAAGCTTTCTTT
TRBJ1-6,.,.,TRBV25-1,CASRGSRAVFAPLHF,TGTGCCTCCCGTGGGTCCAGGGCGGTTTTTGCACCCCTCCACTTT
TRBJ2-6,few,TRBD1,TRBV5-4,CASSLQGDVLTF,TGTGCCAGCAGCTTGCAGGGGGACGTCCTGACTTTC
TRBJ2-1,.,.,TRBV5-4,CASSGVSEQFF,TGTGCCAGTTCAGGGGTCAGTGAGCAGTTCTTC
TRBJ2-1,.,TRBD1,TRBV30,CAAKMWDRGRNEQFF,TGTGCCGCGAAAATGTGGGACAGGGGTAGGAATGAGCAGTTCTTC
TRBJ2-1,.,.,TRBV2,CASSEEESSYNEQFF,TGTGCCAGCAGTGAAGAGGAGAGCTCCTACAATGAGCAGTTCTTC
TRBJ1-5,once,.,TRBV27,CASSPPARPQHF,TGTGCCAGCAGTCCTCCCGCTCGGCCCCAGCATTTT